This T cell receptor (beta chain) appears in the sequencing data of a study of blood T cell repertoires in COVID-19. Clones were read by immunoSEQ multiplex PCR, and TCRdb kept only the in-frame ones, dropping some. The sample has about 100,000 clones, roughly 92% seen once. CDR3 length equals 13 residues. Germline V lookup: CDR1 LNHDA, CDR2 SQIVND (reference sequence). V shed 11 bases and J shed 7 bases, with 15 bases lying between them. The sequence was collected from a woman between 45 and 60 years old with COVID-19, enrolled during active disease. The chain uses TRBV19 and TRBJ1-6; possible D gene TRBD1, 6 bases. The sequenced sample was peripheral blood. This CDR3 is CASRDTLNSPLHF. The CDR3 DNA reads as TGTGCCTCCCGGGACACCCTGAATTCACCCCTCCACTTT.